This TCR beta chain was observed in a study of T-cell memory formation after mild COVID-19. About the study: Clustering of TCRs was largely donor specific. Study findings and constraints: Contracting CD8+ clones were enriched in EMRA, CD4+ mainly in CM and EM. Day 37-peaking second-wave clones had unconfirmed SARS-CoV-2 specificity.

The CDR3 consists of 15 residues. CDR1 is SGHRS and CDR2 is YFSETQ in the germline V gene. V trimming: 3 bases; J trimming: 4 bases; junction bases outside the gene matches: 9. Barcoded TCR alpha and TCR beta cDNA libraries with UMIs came from 5'RACE using constant-segment primers. TCRdb redid the calling of the 5' RACE reads with MiXCR, one entry per CDR3 protein. The data contain approximately 290,000 distinct CDR3 sequences, 7% to 10% of them singletons. This clonotype was detected many times. The target antigen is unknown. Sample: PBMCs or a T cell subset sorted from them (not recorded which). This sequence originates from a man aged 18 to 30 who had mild COVID-19 (a few samples of this study predate the infection). Cell type and time point are not known. The V and J genes are TRBV5-1 and TRBJ2-5; TRBD1 aligns across 7 bases. Here the CDR3 reads CASSSTGVRGETQYF. CDR3 coding DNA: TGCGCCAGCAGCTCTACAGGGGTACGGGGAGAGACCCAGTACTTC.